The rows below give T cell receptor beta chains drawn from one sample of a study of graft-versus-host responses after intestinal transplantation. Produced via immunoSEQ multiplex PCR; TCRdb's table is partial and in-frame only. The sample includes about 36,000 clones, roughly 94% of them seen just once. Their cognate antigens are unknown. This material consisted of unstimulated CD4+ T cells sorted from spleen or lymph node cells, taken before transplant. The receptors here all came from a human donor who was the organ donor for an intestinal transplant. Both conserved end residues are part of each CDR3. A D gene is named only where the DNA matches it firmly. Some rows have no size entry. The others give once, few or many, or a class for an expanded clone.

CDR3: CASSFGAGGSYNEQFF
DNA: TGCGCCAGCAGCTTCGGCGCGGGGGGCTCCTACAATGAGCAGTTCTTC
size: once
D: TRBD2
J: TRBJ2-1
V: TRBV5-1

CDR3: CSASSGDTQYF
DNA: TGCAGTGCTAGTTCGGGAGATACGCAGTATTTT
size: once
D: -
J: TRBJ2-3
V: TRBV20-1

CDR3: CASSPPLTDTQYF
DNA: TGTGCCAGCAGTCCCCCTTTGACAGATACGCAGTATTTT
size: -
D: -
J: TRBJ2-3
V: TRBV6-5

CDR3: CASSLVSTGGPAEQYF
DNA: TGTGCCAGCAGCTTAGTCTCGACGGGGGGGCCTGCCGAGCAGTACTTC
size: -
D: TRBD2
J: TRBJ2-7
V: TRBV7-2

CDR3: CASNPGAGQGAEKLFF
DNA: TGTGCCAGCAATCCGGGTGCGGGCCAGGGGGCGGAAAAACTGTTTTTT
size: -
D: TRBD1
J: TRBJ1-4
V: TRBV25-1

CDR3: CASSLVSPTDTQYF
DNA: TGCGCCAGCAGCTTGGTTTCTCCCACAGATACGCAGTATTTT
size: once
D: -
J: TRBJ2-3
V: TRBV5-1

CDR3: CASSLAVGLNTEAFF
DNA: TGTGCCAGCAGCTTGGCAGTGGGACTGAACACTGAAGCTTTCTTT
size: -
D: -
J: TRBJ1-1
V: TRBV5-4

CDR3: CASSAGTTIFFSEQFF
DNA: TGTGCCAGCAGTGCTGGGACTACCATTTTTTTCAGTGAGCAGTTCTTC
size: -
D: TRBD2
J: TRBJ2-1
V: TRBV6-4

CDR3: CASSPRQGAMNTEAFF
DNA: TGTGCCAGCAGCCCACGTCAGGGGGCCATGAACACTGAAGCTTTCTTT
size: -
D: TRBD1
J: TRBJ1-1
V: TRBV9

CDR3: CASSRLLDDEQFF
DNA: TGCGCCAGCAGCCGACTATTGGACGATGAGCAGTTCTTC
size: -
D: -
J: TRBJ2-1
V: TRBV4-3

CDR3: CASSSAGQPQHF
DNA: TGTGCCAGCAGCTCGGCAGGCCAGCCCCAGCATTTT
size: -
D: -
J: TRBJ1-5
V: TRBV5-6

CDR3: CASSLLGTYNEQFF
DNA: TGTGCCAGCAGTTTACTGGGAACCTACAATGAGCAGTTCTTC
size: once
D: -
J: TRBJ2-1
V: TRBV27

CDR3: CASSLAVPRGGYNEQFF
DNA: TGTGCCAGCAGCTTAGCTGTCCCTCGCGGGGGTTACAATGAGCAGTTCTTC
size: -
D: TRBD2
J: TRBJ2-1
V: TRBV7-6

CDR3: CASSPNPYPDPYEQYF
DNA: TGTGCCAGCTCACCAAATCCATATCCAGACCCCTACGAGCAGTACTTC
size: -
D: -
J: TRBJ2-7
V: TRBV18

CDR3: CAWRRTGGVRGTNTIYF
DNA: TGTGCCTGGAGACGGACAGGGGGCGTTAGGGGGACAAACACCATATATTTT
size: -
D: TRBD1
J: TRBJ1-3
V: TRBV30

CDR3: CASRTETQYF
DNA: TGTGCCAGTAGAACAGAGACCCAGTACTTC
size: -
D: -
J: TRBJ2-5
V: TRBV2

CDR3: CASSTRDSTSYEQYF
DNA: TGTGCCAGCAGCACAAGGGACAGTACCTCCTACGAGCAGTACTTC
size: -
D: -
J: TRBJ2-7
V: TRBV21-1

CDR3: CASRGGELAKNIQYF
DNA: TGTGCCAGCCGGGGGGGGGAGCTAGCCAAAAACATTCAGTACTTC
size: -
D: TRBD2
J: TRBJ2-4
V: TRBV2

CDR3: CASRSTTGDNGYTF
DNA: TGCGCCAGCAGGTCCACCACGGGAGATAATGGCTACACCTTC
size: -
D: -
J: TRBJ1-2
V: TRBV4-3

CDR3: CAWSVSRTGGVTDTQYF
DNA: TGTGCCTGGAGTGTATCTAGGACAGGCGGGGTCACAGATACGCAGTATTTT
size: -
D: -
J: TRBJ2-3
V: TRBV30

CDR3: CASHSGNTIYF
DNA: TGTGCCTCACACTCTGGAAACACCATATATTTT
size: -
D: -
J: TRBJ1-3
V: TRBV30

CDR3: CATSRTSGPTNEKLFF
DNA: TGTGCCACCAGCAGGACTTCAGGGCCAACTAATGAAAAACTGTTTTTT
size: -
D: -
J: TRBJ1-4
V: TRBV15

CDR3: CASSENRNQPQHF
DNA: TGCGCCAGCAGTGAGAATAGGAATCAGCCCCAGCATTTT
size: few
D: -
J: TRBJ1-5
V: TRBV10-2

CDR3: CASSVGGRAGEAFF
DNA: TGTGCCAGCAGCGTAGGGGGCAGGGCGGGTGAAGCTTTCTTT
size: once
D: -
J: TRBJ1-1
V: TRBV9

CDR3: CASSLQGSNTGELFF
DNA: TGTGCCAGCAGCTTACAGGGGTCGAACACCGGGGAGCTGTTTTTT
size: -
D: TRBD1
J: TRBJ2-2
V: TRBV5-6

CDR3: CASTPPRINQPQHF
DNA: TGTGCCAGCACCCCCCCCCGGATCAATCAGCCCCAGCATTTT
size: -
D: -
J: TRBJ1-5
V: TRBV28

CDR3: CAWSKIPRGSSSEQYF
DNA: TGTGCCTGGAGTAAAATCCCCCGAGGCTCATCCTCCGAGCAGTACTTC
size: -
D: -
J: TRBJ2-7
V: TRBV30

CDR3: CASRTGPNTGELFF
DNA: TGTGCCAGTAGGACTGGACCGAACACCGGGGAGCTGTTTTTT
size: few
D: -
J: TRBJ2-2
V: TRBV19

CDR3: CASSLGTPKNEQFF
DNA: TGTGCCAGCAGCTTGGGGACACCTAAGAATGAGCAGTTCTTC
size: -
D: -
J: TRBJ2-1
V: TRBV7-9

CDR3: CASSQDGVKGGAEQYF
DNA: TGTGCCAGCAGCCAAGATGGGGTTAAAGGGGGGGCCGAGCAGTACTTC
size: -
D: -
J: TRBJ2-7
V: TRBV4-2

CDR3: CASSLAPYKVIYEQYF
DNA: TGTGCCAGCAGCTTAGCGCCATATAAAGTCATCTACGAGCAGTACTTC
size: -
D: -
J: TRBJ2-7
V: TRBV11-2

CDR3: CASSRRDRGLKNIQYF
DNA: TGTGCCAGCAGCCGGCGGGACAGGGGCCTAAAAAACATTCAGTACTTC
size: -
D: TRBD1
J: TRBJ2-4
V: TRBV5-6

CDR3: CASNRGRNSPLHF
DNA: TGTGCCAGCAACAGGGGTCGTAATTCACCCCTCCACTTT
size: -
D: TRBD1
J: TRBJ1-6
V: TRBV2

CDR3: CSVLSTDTQYF
DNA: TGCAGCGTTCTTAGCACAGATACGCAGTATTTT
size: -
D: -
J: TRBJ2-3
V: TRBV29-1

CDR3: CASSLGILGAKNIQYF
DNA: TGTGCCAGCAGCTTAGGGATCCTGGGAGCCAAAAACATTCAGTACTTC
size: -
D: -
J: TRBJ2-4
V: TRBV11-2

CDR3: CASSLAAGGPHEQFF
DNA: TGTGCCAGCAGCTTAGCAGCGGGGGGGCCTCATGAGCAGTTCTTC
size: -
D: TRBD2
J: TRBJ2-1
V: TRBV7-3

CDR3: CASGRTGEVGTEAFF
DNA: TGTGCCAGTGGCCGAACAGGGGAGGTGGGCACTGAAGCTTTCTTT
size: -
D: TRBD1
J: TRBJ1-1
V: TRBV19

CDR3: CASSVGGANSPLHF
DNA: TGTGCCAGCAGCGTAGGGGGGGCTAATTCACCCCTCCACTTT
size: -
D: -
J: TRBJ1-6
V: TRBV9

CDR3: CASSRDGYTF
DNA: TGTGCCAGCAGCAGGGATGGCTACACCTTC
size: medium-sized
D: -
J: TRBJ1-2
V: TRBV21-1

CDR3: CASRQGGEKLFF
DNA: TGTGCCAGCAGGCAGGGAGGTGAAAAACTGTTTTTT
size: -
D: -
J: TRBJ1-4
V: TRBV5-6

CDR3: CASSLESRGSQPQHF
DNA: TGTGCCAGCAGCTTAGAATCCAGGGGGAGTCAGCCCCAGCATTTT
size: -
D: TRBD1
J: TRBJ1-5
V: TRBV7-2

CDR3: CASGGQSNTEAFF
DNA: TGTGCCAGCGGTGGACAGTCGAACACTGAAGCTTTCTTT
size: -
D: -
J: TRBJ1-1
V: TRBV6-5